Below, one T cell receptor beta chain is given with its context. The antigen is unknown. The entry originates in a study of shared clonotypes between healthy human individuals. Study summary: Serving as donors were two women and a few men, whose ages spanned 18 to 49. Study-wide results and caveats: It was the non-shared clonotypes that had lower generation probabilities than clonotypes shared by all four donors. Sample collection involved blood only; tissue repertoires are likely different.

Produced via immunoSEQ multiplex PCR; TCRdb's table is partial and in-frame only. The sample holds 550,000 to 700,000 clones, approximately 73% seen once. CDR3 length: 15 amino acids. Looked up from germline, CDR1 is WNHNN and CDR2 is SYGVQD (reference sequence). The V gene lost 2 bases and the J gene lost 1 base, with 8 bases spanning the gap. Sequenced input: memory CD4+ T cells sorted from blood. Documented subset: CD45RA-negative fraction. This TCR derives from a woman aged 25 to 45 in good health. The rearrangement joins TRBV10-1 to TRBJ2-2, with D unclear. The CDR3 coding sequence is TGCGCCAGCAGTGAGGACCAGCGGAACACCGGGGAGCTGTTTTTT. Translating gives CASSEDQRNTGELFF.